These 18 T cell receptor beta chains were all obtained from the same sample, sequenced in a study of PD-1 blockade in mismatch repair-deficient tumors. TCRdb's copy holds only in-frame clones and misses some; the assay was immunoSEQ multiplex PCR. Among over 100,000 clones listed, over 65% were seen once. Specimen: peripheral blood, collected approximately 14 months after starting pembrolizumab. These receptors all stem from an adult with mismatch repair-deficient cancer.

The chain uses TRBV4-1 and TRBJ1-5; 12 positions agree with TRBD1. Germline-derived CDR1 and CDR2 are MGHRA and YSYEKL. The CDR3 is 19 amino acids. V dropped 0 bases and J dropped 4; count of bases not matched to a gene: 10. The chain's CDR3 is CASSQDRDPGQGANQPQHF. CDR3 DNA: TGCGCCAGCAGCCAAGATAGAGATCCGGGACAGGGGGCAAATCAGCCCCAGCATTTT.

This chain links TRBV28 with TRBJ2-2; 7 nucleotides align to TRBD1. Germline V gene lookup returns CDR1 MDHEN and CDR2 SYDVKM. Unmatched junction bases numbered 7, after V lost 4 bases and J lost 2 bases. This CDR3 is built from 16 residues. In DNA form, the CDR3 reads TGTGCCAGCAGTTACATTGAGGGGGCTAACACCGGGGAGCTGTTTTTT. Translating gives CASSYIEGANTGELFF.

The CDR3 loop is CASSLSGNEQFF. CDR3 coding DNA: TGTGCCAGCAGCTTATCAGGCAATGAGCAGTTCTTC. The chain joins TRBV11-3 to TRBJ2-1; no definite D call. The V end lost 2 bases, the J end lost 6 bases, and 5 bases lay between the germline ends. The CDR3 runs to 12 residues. The V gene's germline CDR1 is SGHNT and CDR2 YENEEA.

J is TRBJ1-2 and V is TRBV5-1; no definite D call. Germline V gene sequence: CDR1 SGHRS, CDR2 YFSETQ. The CDR3 runs 14 residues. V lost 5 bases, J lost 5 bases, and 16 bases lay in between. The CDR3 DNA follows: TGCGCCAGCAGACCGACGGAACCTTTATATGGCTACACCTTC. Its protein is CASRPTEPLYGYTF.

The chain links TRBV7-8 to TRBJ1-3; no definite D call. The CDR3 runs to 16 residues. Germline V gene sequence: CDR1 SGHVS, CDR2 FQNEAQ. Trimming took off 2 bases at V and 0 bases at J, with 11 bases between the two ends. The CDR3 DNA reads TGTGCCAGCAGCTTAAACCCCCGGTCCTCTGGAAACACCATATATTTT. It codes for CASSLNPRSSGNTIYF.

The V gene is TRBV13, the J gene TRBJ1-1; D is perhaps TRBD1 (6 bases). V was cut by 6 bases and J by 11 bases, with 13 bases left in between. Looked up from germline, CDR1 is PRHDT and CDR2 is FYEKMQ (reference sequence). This CDR3 spans 11 amino acids. CDR3 nucleotides: TGTGCCAGCAGTACAGGGCCCGACGCTTTCTTT. Its translation: CASSTGPDAFF.

The chain couples TRBV7-9 to TRBJ2-3, with TRBD2 matching 10 bases. Germline V lookup: CDR1 SEHNR, CDR2 FQNEAQ (reference sequence). The CDR3 has 15 residues. The V gene end was trimmed by 4 bases and the J gene end by 2 bases; junction bases not matched to a gene: 3. The CDR3 coding sequence is TGTGCCAGCAGCTATAGCGGGAGGCCCACAGATACGCAGTATTTT. It codes for CASSYSGRPTDTQYF.

This clone was recorded a few times. The chain has TRBV13 and TRBJ1-1; TRBD1 agrees at 7 bases. Unmatched junction bases numbered 12, after V lost 5 bases and J lost 3 bases. The V gene's germline CDR1 is PRHDT and CDR2 FYEKMQ (reference sequence). The length of the CDR3 is 16 residues. The chain's CDR3 is CASSPRQGTMHTEAFF. The CDR3 nucleotides are TGTGCCAGCAGCCCAAGACAGGGTACTATGCACACTGAAGCTTTCTTT.

The sample holds a few counts of this clone. The rearrangement joins TRBV11-2 to TRBJ2-5; 10 bases are a match to TRBD1. Germline V CDR1 and CDR2: SGHAT, FQNNGV. CDR3 size: 15 residues. After removal of 0 bases from V and 7 bases from J, the junction contained 5 bases not matched to a gene. The CDR3 nucleotides read TGTGCCAGCAGCTTAGACGGGACAGGGGCTGGGACCCAGTACTTC. This sequence encodes CASSLDGTGAGTQYF.

This chain links TRBV5-4 with TRBJ2-3; D uncertain. V was clipped by 4 bases and J by 4 bases, with 13 bases between them. There are 14 residues in the CDR3. CDR1 and CDR2 (germline): SGHNT, YYREEE (reference sequence). The CDR3 reads CASSMDLAADTQYF. CDR3 sequence (DNA): TGTGCCAGCAGCATGGACCTCGCGGCAGATACGCAGTATTTT.

This clone was detected once. The chain links TRBV10-2 to TRBJ2-3, with TRBD2 identical over 10 bases. The germline gives CDR1 WSHSY, CDR2 SAAADI. CDR3 length: 16 amino acids. After removal of 5 bases from V and 4 bases from J, the junction contained 9 bases not matched to a gene. Written as DNA, the CDR3 is TGCGCCAGCAGTCCCTTAGCGGGAGGTATTGCAGATACGCAGTATTTT. Protein sequence: CASSPLAGGIADTQYF.

This chain connects TRBV4-1 to TRBJ2-1, with 9 bases matching TRBD2. The J segment lost 4 bases and the V segment lost 3 bases, leaving 4 bases of the junction unmatched. The CDR3 runs to 15 residues. Germline loops: CDR1 MGHRA, CDR2 YSYEKL. This CDR3 reads CASSQPGLAYNEQFF. CDR3 in DNA: TGCGCCAGCAGCCAGCCGGGACTAGCTTACAATGAGCAGTTCTTC.

This rearrangement joins TRBV4-1 to TRBJ2-2; TRBD2 agrees at 10 bases. The CDR3 length is 16 residues. Trimming at V came to 1 base and at J to 7 bases, leaving 6 bases not matched to a gene. Germline loops: CDR1 MGHRA, CDR2 YSYEKL. The CDR3 here is CASSQVGKREGGELFF. The CDR3 DNA follows: TGCGCCAGCAGCCAAGTGGGCAAGCGGGAGGGCGGGGAGCTGTTTTTT.

The rearrangement uses TRBV27 and TRBJ1-5; no clear D. Trimming left V 5 bases short and J 2 bases short, with 10 bases between. The CDR3 runs to 14 residues. Germline CDR1 is MNHEY and CDR2 is SMNVEV (reference sequence). The CDR3 is CASSIGAGNQPQHF. CDR3 in DNA: TGTGCCAGCAGTATCGGTGCGGGCAATCAGCCCCAGCATTTT.

This clone was seen more than once but under ten times. The gene calls are TRBV9 and TRBJ2-3; D gene unclear. V lost 0 bases to trimming and J lost 5 bases, with 7 bases between them. Germline V lookup: CDR1 SGDLS, CDR2 YYNGEE. This CDR3 is 13 amino acids long. DNA for the CDR3: TGTGCCAGCAGCGTAGGTCTTGGAGATACGCAGTATTTT. Encoded protein: CASSVGLGDTQYF.

The rearrangement joins TRBV6-1 to TRBJ2-1; TRBD1 is a possible D gene (6 bases). Germline V gives CDR1 MNHNS, CDR2 SASEGT. This CDR3 spans 12 amino acids. V was shortened by 5 bases and J by 12 bases, with 14 bases between the two germline ends. The CDR3, as DNA: TGTGCCAGCAGTTTACGACAGGTAGGGCAGTTCTTC. Its protein is CASSLRQVGQFF.

The rearrangement uses TRBV9 and TRBJ2-7, with 8 bases lining up with TRBD1. CDR1 and CDR2 (germline): SGDLS, YYNGEE. The CDR3 contains 16 residues. V dropped 0 bases and J dropped 7; count of bases not matched to a gene: 12. The CDR3 is CASSVDPGQGSWEQYF. The CDR3 DNA reads TGTGCCAGCAGCGTAGACCCAGGACAGGGTTCCTGGGAGCAGTACTTC.

The chain carries TRBV7-9 and TRBJ2-2; D is unresolved. V lost 2 bases and J 7 bases, leaving 5 bases between the germline ends. CDR3 length: 12 residues. From germline, CDR1 is SEHNR and CDR2 FQNEAQ (reference sequence). The DNA of the CDR3 is TGTGCCAGCAGCTTATTGGTCGGGGAGCTGTTTTTT. It yields the protein CASSLLVGELFF.